Listed here is a single T cell receptor (beta chain). In the study's own analysis: By means of reference gene primer amplification, nucleated cell counts were estimated. Clones were sequenced by immunoSEQ multiplex PCR, and TCRdb holds only the in-frame ones, with some missing. V, J and clone size were drawn from that table, and D and trimming were deduced from the DNA. The sample carries approximately 290,000 clones, 70% to 85% recorded once. This sample stems from a study of blood T cell repertoires in COVID-19. This receptor was identified in a human donor with COVID-19, enrolled during active disease. The donor label of this sample is uncertain. Specimen: peripheral blood.

The CDR3 loop reads CASSGQSTGELFF. CDR3 in DNA: TGTGCCAGCAGCGGACAGAGCACCGGGGAGCTGTTTTTT. This chain connects TRBV6-6 to TRBJ2-2; tentatively, D is TRBD1 (6 bases). Trimming shortened V by 6 bases and J by 4 bases, and 9 bases separated the two germline ends. This CDR3 comprises 13 residues. The V gene's germline CDR1 is MNHNY and CDR2 SVGAGI (reference sequence).